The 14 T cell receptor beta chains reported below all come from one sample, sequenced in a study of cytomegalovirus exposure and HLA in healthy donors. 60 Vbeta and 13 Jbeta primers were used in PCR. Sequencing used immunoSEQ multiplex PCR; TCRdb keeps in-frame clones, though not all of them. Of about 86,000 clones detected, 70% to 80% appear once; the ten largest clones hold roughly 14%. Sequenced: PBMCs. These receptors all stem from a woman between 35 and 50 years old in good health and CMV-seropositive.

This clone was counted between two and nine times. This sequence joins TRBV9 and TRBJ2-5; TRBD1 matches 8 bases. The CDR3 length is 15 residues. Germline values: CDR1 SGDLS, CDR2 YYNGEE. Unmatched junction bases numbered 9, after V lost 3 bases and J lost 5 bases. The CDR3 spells CASSANRGEVETQYF. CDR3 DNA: TGTGCCAGCAGCGCCAACAGGGGGGAGGTGGAGACCCAGTACTTC.

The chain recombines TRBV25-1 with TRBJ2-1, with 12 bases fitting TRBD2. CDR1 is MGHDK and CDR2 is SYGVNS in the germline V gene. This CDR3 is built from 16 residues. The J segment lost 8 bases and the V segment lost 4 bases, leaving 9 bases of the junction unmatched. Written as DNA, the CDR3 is TGTGCCAGCAGTGTGTTTACTAGCGGGAGGAGCTATGAGCAGTTCTTC. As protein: CASSVFTSGRSYEQFF.

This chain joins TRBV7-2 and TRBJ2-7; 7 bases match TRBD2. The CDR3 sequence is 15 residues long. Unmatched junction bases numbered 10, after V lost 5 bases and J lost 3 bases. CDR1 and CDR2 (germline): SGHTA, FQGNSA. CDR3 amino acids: CASSAAASGNYEQYF. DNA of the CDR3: TGTGCCAGCAGCGCAGCGGCAAGCGGGAACTACGAGCAGTACTTC.

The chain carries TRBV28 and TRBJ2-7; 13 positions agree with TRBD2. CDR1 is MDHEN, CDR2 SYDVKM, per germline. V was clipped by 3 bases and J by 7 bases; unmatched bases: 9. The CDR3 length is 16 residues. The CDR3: CASSLLAGLAGTEQYF. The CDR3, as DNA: TGTGCCAGCAGTTTGTTGGCGGGACTAGCGGGGACGGAGCAGTACTTC.

CDR3 DNA sequence: TGTGCCAGCAGTGATTCCCTAGCGGTCAGCACAGATACGCAGTATTTT. Translating gives CASSDSLAVSTDTQYF. The rearrangement joins TRBV25-1 to TRBJ2-3; 7 bases line up with TRBD2. With V trimmed by 3 bases and J by 0 bases, 6 bases remained unmatched. The CDR3 contains 16 residues. CDR1 MGHDK and CDR2 SYGVNS come from the germline V gene. The variable domain in full, with the rest retrieved from reference TRBV25-1 and TRBJ2-3, is EADIYQTPRYLVIGTGKKITLECSQTMGHDKMYWYQQDPGMELHLIHYSYGVNSTEKGDLSSESTVSRIRTEHFPLTLESARPSHTSQYLCASSDSLAVSTDTQYFGPGTRLTVL.

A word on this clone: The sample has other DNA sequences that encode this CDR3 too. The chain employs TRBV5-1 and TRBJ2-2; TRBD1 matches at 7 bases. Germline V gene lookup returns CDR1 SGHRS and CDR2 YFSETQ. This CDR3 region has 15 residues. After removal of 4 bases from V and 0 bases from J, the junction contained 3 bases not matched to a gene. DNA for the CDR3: TGCGCCAGCAGCCTAGACAGGGCGAACACCGGGGAGCTGTTTTTT. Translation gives CASSLDRANTGELFF.

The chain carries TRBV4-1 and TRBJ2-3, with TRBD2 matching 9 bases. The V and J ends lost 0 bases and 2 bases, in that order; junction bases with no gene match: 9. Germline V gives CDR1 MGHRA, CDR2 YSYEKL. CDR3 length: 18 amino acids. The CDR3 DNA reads TGCGCCAGCAGCCAAGATCGAGAGCGGGGGGCCATCACAGATACGCAGTATTTT. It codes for CASSQDRERGAITDTQYF.

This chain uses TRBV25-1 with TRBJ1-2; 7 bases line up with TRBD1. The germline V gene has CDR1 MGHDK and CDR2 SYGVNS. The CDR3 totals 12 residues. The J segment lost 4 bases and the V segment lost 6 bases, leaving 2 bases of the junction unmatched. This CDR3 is CASRRDSYGYTF. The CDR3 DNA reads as TGTGCCAGCAGGAGGGACAGCTATGGCTACACCTTC.

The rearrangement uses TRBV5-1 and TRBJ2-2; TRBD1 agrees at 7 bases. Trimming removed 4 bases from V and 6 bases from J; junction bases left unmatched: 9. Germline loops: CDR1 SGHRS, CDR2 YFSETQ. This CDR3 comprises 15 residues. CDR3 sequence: CASSGTGEVAGELFF. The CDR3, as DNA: TGCGCCAGCAGCGGCACAGGGGAAGTGGCCGGGGAGCTGTTTTTT.

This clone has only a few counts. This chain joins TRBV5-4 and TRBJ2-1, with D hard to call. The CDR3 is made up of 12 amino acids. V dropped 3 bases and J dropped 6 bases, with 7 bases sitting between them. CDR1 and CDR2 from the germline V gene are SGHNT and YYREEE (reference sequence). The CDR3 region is CASSSAGNEQFF. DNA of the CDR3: TGTGCCAGCAGCTCTGCCGGCAATGAGCAGTTCTTC.

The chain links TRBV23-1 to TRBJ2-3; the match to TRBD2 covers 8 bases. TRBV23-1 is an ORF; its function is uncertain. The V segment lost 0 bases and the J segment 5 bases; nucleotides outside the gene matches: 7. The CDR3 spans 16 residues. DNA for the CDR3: TGCGCCAGCAGTCAATCTCTGACTAGCGTGCGAGATACGCAGTATTTT. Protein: CASSQSLTSVRDTQYF.

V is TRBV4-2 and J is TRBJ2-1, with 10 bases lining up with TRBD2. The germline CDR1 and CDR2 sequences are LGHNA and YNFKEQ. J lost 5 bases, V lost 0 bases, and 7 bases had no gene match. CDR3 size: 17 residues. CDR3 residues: CASSQESGLAFDNEQFF. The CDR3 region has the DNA TGTGCCAGCAGCCAAGAGTCGGGACTAGCGTTTGACAATGAGCAGTTCTTC.

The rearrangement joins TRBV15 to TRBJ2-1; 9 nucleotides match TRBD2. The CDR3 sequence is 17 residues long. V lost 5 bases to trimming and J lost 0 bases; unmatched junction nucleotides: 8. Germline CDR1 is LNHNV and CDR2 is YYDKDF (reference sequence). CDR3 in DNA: TGTGCCACCAGCGGGCTAGCGGGAAGCCGCTCCTACAATGAGCAGTTCTTC. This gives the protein CATSGLAGSRSYNEQFF.

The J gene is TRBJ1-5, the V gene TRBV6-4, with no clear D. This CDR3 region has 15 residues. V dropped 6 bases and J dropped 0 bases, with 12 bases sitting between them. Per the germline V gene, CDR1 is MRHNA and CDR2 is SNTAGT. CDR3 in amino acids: CASRREGNSNQPQHF. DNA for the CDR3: TGTGCCAGCAGGAGGGAAGGGAATAGCAATCAGCCCCAGCATTTT.